One sample yielded the 18 T cell receptor beta chains listed below, sequenced in a study of STAT5B mutations in CD4+ large granular lymphocyte leukemia. Sequenced by immunoSEQ multiplex PCR; TCRdb stores in-frame clones only, minus some. The sample has approximately 20,000 clones, about four fifths seen once. Sequenced input: CD4+ T cells from blood buffy coats. The receptor set was obtained from a human donor in good health.

The chain has TRBV28 and TRBJ1-2; 9 bases fit TRBD1. The CDR3 has 16 amino acids. With V trimmed by 6 bases and J by 4 bases, 12 bases remained unmatched. Looked up from germline, CDR1 is MDHEN and CDR2 is SYDVKM. The CDR3 bases are TGTGCCAGCAGAACAACAGGACAGGGGCTGAGCTATGGCTACACCTTC. Its translation is CASRTTGQGLSYGYTF.

On this clone: One end of the junction is discordant with germline, which a read error may explain. The CDR3 protein is CASSLGDRVNTEAFF. The CDR3 DNA sequence: TGTGCCAGCAGCTTGGGTGACAGGGTGAACACTGAAGCTTTCTTT. The V gene is TRBV5-3, the J gene TRBJ1-1; 7 bases align to TRBD1. TRBV5-3 is annotated as an ORF whose role is uncertain. The CDR3 sequence is 15 residues long.

The rearrangement links TRBV28 to TRBJ2-7, with D possibly matching TRBD1 (6 bases). Germline CDR1 and CDR2: MDHEN and SYDVKM. V was pared by 6 bases and J by 0 bases, with 15 bases between. The CDR3 extends over 15 amino acids. CDR3 region: CASSSQGVSSYEQYF. CDR3 DNA: TGTGCCAGCAGCTCACAGGGCGTCAGCTCCTACGAGCAGTACTTC.

As DNA, the CDR3 is TGTGCCAGTAGTATAGGAACATTTTCTAGCACAGATACGCAGTATTTT. Its translation is CASSIGTFSSTDTQYF. The V and J genes are TRBV19 and TRBJ2-3; D gene uncertain. There are 16 residues in the CDR3. The germline V gene has CDR1 LNHDA and CDR2 SQIVND (reference sequence). V lost 1 base and J lost 0, with 11 bases in between.

This clone came up a few times. This chain connects TRBV10-3 to TRBJ2-5, with D hard to call. The CDR3 contains 15 residues. Trimming cost V 0 bases and J 5 bases, with 13 bases left between them. Germline loops: CDR1 ENHRY, CDR2 SYGVKD. The CDR3 is CAISESSDTSETQYF. The CDR3 DNA follows: TGTGCCATCAGTGAGTCGAGCGACACGTCGGAGACCCAGTACTTC.

V and J are TRBV18 and TRBJ1-1, with 8 bases that match TRBD1. The CDR3 is made up of 14 amino acids. Looked up from germline, CDR1 is KGHSH and CDR2 is LQKENI. Trimming cost V 7 bases and J 1 base; bases outside gene matches: 5. CDR3 region: CASYPTGANTEAFF. In DNA, the CDR3 is TGTGCCAGCTACCCGACAGGGGCGAACACTGAAGCTTTCTTT.

V is TRBV4-1 and J is TRBJ2-7, with TRBD1 matching 8 bases. CDR1 is MGHRA and CDR2 is YSYEKL in the germline V gene. V lost 4 bases to trimming and J lost 3 bases; unmatched junction nucleotides: 11. The CDR3 contains 16 residues. Here the CDR3 DNA reads TGCGCCAGCAGCCCGGAACTGACAGGGGTTAACTACGAGCAGTACTTC. This translates into CASSPELTGVNYEQYF.

The V gene is TRBV4-2, the J gene TRBJ2-1; 13 nucleotides match TRBD2. From germline, CDR1 is LGHNA and CDR2 YNFKEQ. The CDR3 runs to 16 residues. V trimming: 4 bases; J trimming: 10 bases; junction bases outside the gene matches: 10. CDR3 DNA sequence: TGTGCCAGCAGCCCTGGGGGGACTAGCGGGATGGGGGAGCAGTTCTTC. Translation: CASSPGGTSGMGEQFF.

DNA of the CDR3: TGTGCCAGCAGCCTGCCAGGGCATAGGGGGAATTACGAGCAGTACTTC. This translates into CASSLPGHRGNYEQYF. The chain carries TRBV7-9 and TRBJ2-7, with D perhaps matching TRBD1 (6 bases). Trimming took 5 bases from V and 4 from J, leaving 21 bases between them. The CDR3 sequence is 16 residues long. Germline V gene lookup returns CDR1 SEHNR and CDR2 FQNEAQ (reference sequence).

V gene TRBV7-8 combines with J gene TRBJ1-1; 7 bases are shared with TRBD1. After removal of 4 bases from V and 1 base from J, the junction contained 0 bases not matched to a gene. Per germline, CDR1 SGHVS and CDR2 FQNEAQ. This CDR3 spans 13 amino acids. Here the CDR3 reads CASSYRGNTEAFF. For the CDR3, the DNA is TGTGCCAGCAGCTACAGGGGGAACACTGAAGCTTTCTTT.

A single count supports this clone. The chain combines TRBV7-2 with TRBJ2-5; unclear D gene. CDR3 length equals 13 residues. Germline loops: CDR1 SGHTA, CDR2 FQGNSA. V lost 1 base and J 5 bases, leaving 8 bases between the germline ends. CDR3 region: CASSLESWETQYF. DNA for the CDR3: TGTGCCAGCAGCTTAGAAAGCTGGGAGACCCAGTACTTC.

The V and J genes are TRBV19 and TRBJ2-3; D gene uncertain. Trimming shortened V by 4 bases and J by 4 bases, and 9 bases separated the two germline ends. CDR1 is LNHDA, CDR2 SQIVND, per germline (reference sequence). The CDR3 is 13 amino acids. The CDR3 DNA sequence: TGTGCCAGTAGTAACCAAGGCCCAGATACGCAGTATTTT. Translated: CASSNQGPDTQYF.

The chain recombines TRBV13 with TRBJ2-1; 9 bases align to TRBD2. The V gene end was trimmed by 4 bases and the J gene end by 3 bases; junction bases not matched to a gene: 10. CDR3 length: 17 residues. Germline V gives CDR1 PRHDT, CDR2 FYEKMQ (reference sequence). The CDR3 reads CASSWIVAGVGYNEQFF. DNA for the CDR3: TGTGCCAGCAGCTGGATAGTAGCGGGAGTAGGCTACAATGAGCAGTTCTTC.

The J gene is TRBJ2-2, the V gene TRBV30; 8 bases match TRBD2. Germline loops: CDR1 GTSNPN, CDR2 SVGIG (reference sequence). CDR3 length: 15 amino acids. V lost 3 bases, J lost 4 bases, and 7 bases stayed unmatched. CDR3 sequence reads: CAWSQLSGITGELFF. In DNA, the CDR3 is TGTGCCTGGAGCCAACTTAGCGGGATCACCGGGGAGCTGTTTTTT.

The V call is TRBV29-1, the J call TRBJ2-5; 7 nucleotides match TRBD1. Germline V gene sequence: CDR1 SQVTM, CDR2 ANQGSEA. The CDR3 totals 13 residues. Trimming at V came to 4 bases and at J to 4 bases, leaving 6 bases not matched to a gene. The CDR3 loop is CSVGEGGRETQYF. CDR3 bases: TGCAGCGTTGGAGAAGGGGGCAGAGAGACCCAGTACTTC. The full variable domain, with the rest looked up from reference TRBV29-1 and TRBJ2-5, is SAVISQKPSRDICQRGTSLTIQCQVDSQVTMMFWYRQQPGQSLTLIATANQGSEATYESGFVIDKFPISRPNLTFSTLTVSNMSPEDSSIYLCSVGEGGRETQYFGPGTRLLVL.

The CDR3 here is CASSPSLDRSQETQYF. For the CDR3, the DNA is TGTGCCAGCAGCCCCTCTTTGGACAGGTCACAAGAGACCCAGTACTTC. The chain joins TRBV9 to TRBJ2-5, with 7 bases fitting TRBD1. This CDR3 is built from 16 residues. CDR1 is SGDLS and CDR2 is YYNGEE in the germline V gene. V dropped 4 bases and J dropped 2; count of bases not matched to a gene: 11.

The rearrangement uses TRBV29-1 and TRBJ2-1; 10 bases fit TRBD2. The CDR3 runs 14 residues. V lost 4 bases, J lost 4 bases, and 4 bases stayed unmatched. In germline, CDR1 is SQVTM, CDR2 ANQGSEA. CDR3 sequence reads: CSVVKREGYNEQFF. The CDR3, as DNA: TGCAGCGTTGTCAAGCGGGAGGGTTACAATGAGCAGTTCTTC.

The chain is built from TRBV28 and TRBJ2-5, with D perhaps matching TRBD1 (6 bases). The CDR3 spans 16 residues. CDR1 and CDR2 from the germline V gene are MDHEN and SYDVKM. Trimming shortened V by 6 bases and J by 7 bases, and 24 bases separated the two germline ends. CDR3 nucleotides: TGTGCCAGCAGAGGGGGTGGGACGGTGGCCTGGGGGACCCAGTACTTC. Protein product: CASRGGGTVAWGTQYF.